The clone carrying this T cell receptor (beta chain) was counted between two and nine times. This specimen belongs to a study of human T cells and chemical hapten exposure. TCRdb itself ran the RACE reads through MiXCR, one entry per CDR3 protein. Here the sample spans 150,000 or so distinct CDR3 sequences, about 14% being singletons. CDR3 size: 14 residues. Between the trimmed V and J ends, which lost 7 bases and 5 bases, there was a span of 16 bases. Germline V gene lookup returns CDR1 MDHEN and CDR2 SYDVKM. Time point defined: patch test 1, 2 weeks after DPC sensitization. Treatment here: therapeutic diphenylcyclopropenone sensitization with weekly scalp DPC.

The origin of this receptor is a woman aged 25-40 years with alopecia areata. Some clones in this sample may be carry-over from other donors' samples. The material was whole blood, obtained in connection with sensitization to the hapten diphenylcyclopropenone (DPC). This chain uses TRBV28 with TRBJ2-3; D may correspond to TRBD1 or TRBD2 (5 bases each). The CDR3, as DNA: TGTGCCAGCAACTCGGGGCCACCCCAAGATACGCAGTATTTT. Amino acid sequence: CASNSGPPQDTQYF.